Each of the 20 T cell receptor beta chains below was sequenced from the same sample in a study of regulatory T cells in long-lasting Graves disease. Building the TCR beta libraries relied on iRepertoire HTBI primers, and CDR3 regions underwent Arm-PCR. Using its own MiXCR run on the multiplex PCR reads, TCRdb lists one record per CDR3 protein. The top ten hold roughly an eighth of the sample, which has roughly 430,000 distinct CDR3 sequences, around 23% seen once. Indicated time point: persistent/refractory GD, antithyroid drugs over 5 years with positive TRAb. PBMCs provided the RNA from which the TCR library was made. Sequenced here: peripheral blood mononuclear cells (PBMCs), sampled when the disease was refractory, from a patient treated with antithyroid drugs. These receptors were collected from a female donor with Graves disease.

Only one count was recorded for this clonotype. This may come from a read error, since a much larger clone is one base off. V and J are TRBV30 and TRBJ2-2; D gene ambiguous. Germline V CDR1 and CDR2: GTSNPN, SVGIG (reference sequence). The CDR3 runs 14 residues. With 3 bases removed from V and 7 bases from J, the gap between germline ends came to 15 bases. The CDR3 coding sequence is TGTGCCTGGAGCCCACGCCTGATGAGCGGGGAGCTGTTTTTT. Protein: CAWSPRLMSGELFF.

The rearrangement links TRBV7-8 to TRBJ1-3; D ambiguous. V lost 6 bases and J 0 bases, leaving 12 bases between the germline ends. The V gene's germline CDR1 is SGHVS and CDR2 FQNEAQ. The CDR3 has 15 residues. CDR3 DNA sequence: TGTGCCAGCAGTCCCGGTAGTACCTCTGGAAACACCATATATTTT. Protein sequence: CASSPGSTSGNTIYF.

At least ten counts were recorded for this clonotype. The chain is built from TRBV12-3 or TRBV12-4 and TRBJ2-7, with 7 bases lining up with TRBD2. Losses at the gene ends were 3 bases for V and 5 bases for J; bases not matched to a gene: 10. The CDR3 sequence is 15 residues long. The CDR3 reads CASSFVGGSIDEQYF. CDR3 sequence (DNA): TGTGCCAGCAGTTTCGTGGGAGGGAGCATAGACGAGCAGTACTTC.

A word on this clonotype: A much larger clone differs from this one at a single base, so this may be a read error. The CDR3: CASRRGETGHIQYF. CDR3 coding DNA: TGTGCCAGCAGGCGGGGGGAGACAGGGCACATTCAGTACTTC. The V call is TRBV2, the J call TRBJ2-4; tentatively, D is TRBD2 (8 bases). The CDR3 extends over 14 amino acids. Germline V gene lookup returns CDR1 SNHLY and CDR2 FYNNEI. Trimming left V 6 bases short and J 8 bases short, with 17 bases between.

This clonotype showed up just a few times. The V and J genes are TRBV25-1 and TRBJ2-5, with D perhaps given as TRBD1 or TRBD2 (5 bases each). The CDR3 consists of 15 residues. CDR1 is MGHDK and CDR2 is SYGVNS in the germline V gene. Trimming took 3 bases from V and 4 from J, leaving 15 bases between them. The CDR3 coding sequence is TGTGCCAGCAGTGATCCGGGACCGATTCCAGAGACCCAGTACTTC. Its protein product is CASSDPGPIPETQYF. The variable domain in full, completed from reference TRBV25-1 and TRBJ2-5, reads EADIYQTPRYLVIGTGKKITLECSQTMGHDKMYWYQQDPGMELHLIHYSYGVNSTEKGDLSSESTVSRIRTEHFPLTLESARPSHTSQYLCASSDPGPIPETQYFGPGTRLLVL.

This clonotype appeared a few times. The V and J genes are TRBV5-5 and TRBJ1-1; 8 nucleotides agree with TRBD1. V was pared by 6 bases and J by 7 bases, with 8 bases of the junction left unmatched. The length of the CDR3 is 13 residues. Germline V gene sequence: CDR1 SGHKS, CDR2 YYEKEE (reference sequence). For the CDR3, the DNA is TGTGCCAGCATCCCGACAGGGGATAATGAAGCTTTCTTT. It is translated as CASIPTGDNEAFF. Full variable domain (missing parts from reference TRBV5-5 and TRBJ1-1): DAGVTQSPTHLIKTRGQQVTLRCSPISGHKSVSWYQQVLGQGPQFIFQYYEKEERGRGNFPDRFSARQFPNYSSELNVNALLLGDSALYLCASIPTGDNEAFFGQGTRLTVV.

This clonotype turned up a few times. This rearrangement joins TRBV11-2 to TRBJ2-6; D is perhaps TRBD2 (5 bases). The CDR3 runs 15 residues. Trimming left V 6 bases short and J 4 bases short, with 13 bases between. Germline V gene lookup returns CDR1 SGHAT and CDR2 FQNNGV. The CDR3 nucleotides read TGTGCCAGCAGTGAATCAGGAGGCGGGGCCAACGTCCTGACTTTC. It specifies CASSESGGGANVLTF.

The chain combines TRBV18 with TRBJ1-3; D remains ambiguous. There are 15 residues in the CDR3. Germline loops: CDR1 KGHSH, CDR2 LQKENI. Deletions cut 2 bases from V and 1 base from J, with 9 bases between. The CDR3: CASSPFGESGNTIYF. DNA of the CDR3: TGTGCCAGCTCACCATTCGGAGAATCTGGAAACACCATATATTTT.

The chain uses TRBV5-1 and TRBJ2-7; D possibly uses TRBD1 or TRBD2 (5 bases each). Germline V gene data show CDR1 as SGHRS and CDR2 as YFSETQ. The CDR3 sequence is 14 residues long. V was trimmed by 3 bases and J by 5 bases, leaving 15 bases between them. This CDR3 reads CASSSGRLMDEQYF. CDR3 nucleotide sequence: TGCGCCAGCAGCTCGGGACGCCTAATGGACGAGCAGTACTTC.

This clonotype was seen a handful of times. The V call is TRBV12-3 or TRBV12-4, the J call TRBJ2-1, with TRBD2 matching 8 bases. This CDR3 is built from 16 residues. Unmatched junction bases numbered 10, after V lost 5 bases and J lost 4 bases. CDR3 nucleotides: TGTGCCAGCAGTCCCCCGGGACTAGAGATTTACAATGAGCAGTTCTTC. This encodes CASSPPGLEIYNEQFF.

This clonotype has only a few counts. The rearrangement joins TRBV7-9 to TRBJ2-2; D ambiguous. The V end lost 7 bases, the J end lost 5 bases, and 17 bases lay between the germline ends. The CDR3 loop spans 15 amino acids. Germline lookup yields CDR1 SEHNR and CDR2 FQNEAQ (reference sequence). CDR3 region: CASTMGWSETGELFF. CDR3 bases: TGTGCCAGCACCATGGGATGGAGCGAGACCGGGGAGCTGTTTTTT.

In this sample, this clonotype turned up a few times. The chain has TRBV20-1 and TRBJ2-2; 11 bases align to TRBD2. The CDR3 is made up of 18 amino acids. The germline CDR1 and CDR2 sequences are DFQATT and SNEGSKA (reference sequence). The V gene end was trimmed by 6 bases and the J gene end by 0 bases; junction bases not matched to a gene: 12. The CDR3 region is CSAIPGTSGTPNTGELFF. CDR3 coding DNA: TGCAGTGCGATACCCGGGACTAGCGGCACCCCGAACACCGGGGAGCTGTTTTTT.

V usage is TRBV19 and J usage is TRBJ2-7; D may be TRBD1 or TRBD2 (5 bases each). The CDR3 is 13 residues long. V was pared by 3 bases and J by 2 bases, with 8 bases between. Germline CDR1 reads LNHDA; CDR2 reads SQIVND (reference sequence). DNA of the CDR3: TGTGCCAGTAGTATGGGGGAAGCCTACGAGCAGTACTTC. Amino acid sequence: CASSMGEAYEQYF.

The chain couples TRBV12-3 or TRBV12-4 to TRBJ2-1, with 7 bases that match TRBD2. V was pared by 5 bases and J by 7 bases, with 8 bases of the junction left unmatched. The CDR3 length is 14 residues. The CDR3 is CASSPGPAGNEQFF. The CDR3 DNA is TGTGCCAGCAGTCCGGGACCAGCGGGGAATGAGCAGTTCTTC.

This clonotype was counted many times. V and J are TRBV2 and TRBJ2-5; TRBD2 might be the D (5 bases). The CDR3 extends over 13 amino acids. V was pared by 6 bases and J by 4 bases, with 12 bases between. Germline V gene sequence: CDR1 SNHLY, CDR2 FYNNEI. The CDR3 DNA reads as TGTGCCAGCAGGGGGTTTGCGGGAGAGACCCAGTACTTC. Translated: CASRGFAGETQYF.

This clonotype was detected only a few times. The chain recombines TRBV29-1 with TRBJ2-2; D uncertain. Trimming pared 3 bases from V and 0 bases from J, leaving 8 bases between. Per the germline V gene, CDR1 is SQVTM and CDR2 is ANQGSEA. There are 14 residues in the CDR3. CDR3 bases: TGCAGCGTTGATCGGATAGCGAACACCGGGGAGCTGTTTTTT. This encodes CSVDRIANTGELFF.

Worth noting for this clonotype: This sequence may be a read error, since a much larger clone differs from it by one base. The chain couples TRBV11-3 to TRBJ2-7; TRBD2 matches at 7 bases. Trimming cost V 0 bases and J 6 bases; bases outside gene matches: 11. This CDR3 has 16 residues. The V gene's germline CDR1 is SGHNT and CDR2 YENEEA. CDR3 nucleotides: TGTGCCAGCAGCTTAGACGGGGGAGGGCTCCCTTTCGAGCAGTACTTC. The encoded protein is CASSLDGGGLPFEQYF.

This clonotype was picked up a small number of times. The chain couples TRBV12-3 or TRBV12-4 to TRBJ2-1; D not resolved. The CDR3 length is 13 residues. Between the trimmed V and J ends, which lost 7 bases and 5 bases, there was a span of 12 bases. The CDR3 sequence: CASNLLYHNEQFF. For the CDR3, the DNA is TGTGCCAGCAACTTACTGTATCACAATGAGCAGTTCTTC.

This clonotype was counted ten times or more. This rearrangement joins TRBV2 to TRBJ2-7; the D gene could be TRBD1 or TRBD2 (5 bases each). The CDR3 has 17 residues. Deletions cut 2 bases from V and 5 bases from J, with 22 bases between. The germline V gene has CDR1 SNHLY and CDR2 FYNNEI. CDR3 nucleotides: TGTGCCAGCAGTGAAAGTGGCCGGGACGGACTCGTGGACGAGCAGTACTTC. Translation: CASSESGRDGLVDEQYF.

About this clonotype: This sequence is one base from a far larger clone and is likely a read error. The rearrangement uses TRBV12-3 or TRBV12-4 and TRBJ1-4; weak D call: TRBD1 (6 bases). This CDR3 comprises 17 residues. Between the trimmed V and J ends, which lost 8 bases and 4 bases, there was a span of 23 bases. The CDR3: CASADPYPGTLNEKLFF. CDR3 nucleotide sequence: TGTGCCAGCGCGGATCCTTACCCCGGGACACTTAATGAAAAACTGTTTTTT.